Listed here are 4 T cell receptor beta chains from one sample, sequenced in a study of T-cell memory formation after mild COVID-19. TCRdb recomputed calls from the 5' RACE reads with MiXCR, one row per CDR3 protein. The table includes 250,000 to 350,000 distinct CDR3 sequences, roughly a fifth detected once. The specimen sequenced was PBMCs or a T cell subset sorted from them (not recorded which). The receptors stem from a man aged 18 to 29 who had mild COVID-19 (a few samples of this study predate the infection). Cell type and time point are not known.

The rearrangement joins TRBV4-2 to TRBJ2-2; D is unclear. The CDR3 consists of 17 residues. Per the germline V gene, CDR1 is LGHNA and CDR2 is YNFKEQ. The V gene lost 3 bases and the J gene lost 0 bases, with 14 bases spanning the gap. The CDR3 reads CASSHPFAGSNTGELFF. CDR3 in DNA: TGTGCCAGCAGCCACCCCTTCGCCGGGTCGAACACCGGGGAGCTGTTTTTT.

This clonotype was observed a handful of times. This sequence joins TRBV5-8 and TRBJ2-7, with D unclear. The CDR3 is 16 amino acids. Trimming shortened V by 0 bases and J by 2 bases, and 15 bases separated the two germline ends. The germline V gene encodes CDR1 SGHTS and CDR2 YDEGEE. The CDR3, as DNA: TGTGCCAGCAGCTTGGGGGGTGGCAGAAAAGCCTACGAGCAGTACTTC. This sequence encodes CASSLGGGRKAYEQYF.

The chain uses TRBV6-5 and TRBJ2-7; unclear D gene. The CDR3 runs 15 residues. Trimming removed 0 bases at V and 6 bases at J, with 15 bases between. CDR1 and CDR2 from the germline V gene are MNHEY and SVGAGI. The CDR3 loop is CASSYSRSGFGEQYV. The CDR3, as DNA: TGTGCCAGCAGTTACTCGAGGTCGGGTTTCGGCGAGCAGTACGTC.

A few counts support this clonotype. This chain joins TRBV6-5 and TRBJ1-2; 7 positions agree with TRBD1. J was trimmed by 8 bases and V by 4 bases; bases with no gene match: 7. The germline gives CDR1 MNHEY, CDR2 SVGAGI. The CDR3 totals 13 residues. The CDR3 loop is CASSFRGRRGYTF. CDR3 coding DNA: TGTGCCAGCAGTTTTAGGGGGCGGCGAGGCTACACCTTC.